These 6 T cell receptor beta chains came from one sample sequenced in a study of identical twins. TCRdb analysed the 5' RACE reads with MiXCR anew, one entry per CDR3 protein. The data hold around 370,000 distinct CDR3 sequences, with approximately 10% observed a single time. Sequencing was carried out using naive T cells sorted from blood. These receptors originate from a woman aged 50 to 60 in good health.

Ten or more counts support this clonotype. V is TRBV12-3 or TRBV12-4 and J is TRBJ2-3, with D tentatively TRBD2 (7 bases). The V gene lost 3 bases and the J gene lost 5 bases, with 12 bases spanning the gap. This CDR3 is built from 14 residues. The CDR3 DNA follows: TGTGCCAGCAGTTTCCGGGGGGCAGGAGATACGCAGTATTTT. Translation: CASSFRGAGDTQYF.

CDR3: CASSYSQGSPEAFF. The CDR3 DNA reads TGTGCCAGCAGTTACTCCCAGGGGAGCCCTGAAGCTTTCTTT. The chain is built from TRBV6-5 and TRBJ1-1, with D maybe TRBD1 (6 bases). Looked up from germline, CDR1 is MNHEY and CDR2 is SVGAGI. This CDR3 comprises 14 residues. The V and J ends lost 0 bases and 6 bases respectively, with 11 bases between them.

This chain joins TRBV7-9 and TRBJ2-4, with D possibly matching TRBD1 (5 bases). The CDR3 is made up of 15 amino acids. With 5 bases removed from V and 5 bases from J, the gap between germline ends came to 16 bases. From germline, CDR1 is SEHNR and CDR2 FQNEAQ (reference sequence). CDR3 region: CASSELGDNENIQYF. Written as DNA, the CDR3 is TGTGCCAGCAGCGAGTTAGGGGATAACGAAAACATTCAGTACTTC.

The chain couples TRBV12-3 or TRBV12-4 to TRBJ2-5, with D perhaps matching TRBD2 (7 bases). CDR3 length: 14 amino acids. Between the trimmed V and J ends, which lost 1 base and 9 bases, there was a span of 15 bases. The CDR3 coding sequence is TGTGCCAGCAGTTTAGTAGAGTCCGGGGGGCCCCAGTACTTC. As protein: CASSLVESGGPQYF.

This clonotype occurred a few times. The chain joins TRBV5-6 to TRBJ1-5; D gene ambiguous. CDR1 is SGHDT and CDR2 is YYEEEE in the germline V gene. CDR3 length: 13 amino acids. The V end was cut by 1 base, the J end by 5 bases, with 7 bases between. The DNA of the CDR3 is TGTGCCAGCAGCTTGCGCCTCGATCAGCCCCAGCATTTT. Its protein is CASSLRLDQPQHF.

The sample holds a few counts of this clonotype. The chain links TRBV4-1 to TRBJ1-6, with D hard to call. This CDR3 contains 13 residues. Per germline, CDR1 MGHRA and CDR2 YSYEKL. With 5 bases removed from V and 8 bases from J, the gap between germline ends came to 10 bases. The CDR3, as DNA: TGCGCCAGCAGCTCACTGGATGATTCACCCCTCCACTTT. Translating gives CASSSLDDSPLHF.